The clone carrying this T cell receptor beta chain was counted many times. What it recognizes is unknown. It was considered stable Graves' hyperthyroidism when ophthalmopathy did not progress within 18 months. Subjects aged 18 to 65 presented with newly diagnosed hyperthyroidism of less than 2 months' duration. The data were taken from a study of T cells in Graves' hyperthyroidism and ophthalmopathy. Study conclusions and caveats: Most thyroid clonotypes expanded above 0.001 were also detected in blood.

V was clipped by 10 bases and J by 1 base, with 22 bases between them. Germline V lookup: CDR1 SNHLY, CDR2 FYNNEI. This CDR3 has 17 residues. TCR beta CDR3 regions were amplified from RNA. Researchers ran a first-round RT-PCR on the TCR CDR3 using the HTBI primer set. TCRdb re-analysed the multiplex PCR reads in MiXCR, keeping a single row per CDR3 protein. The sample carries about 400,000 distinct CDR3 sequences, about 13% recorded once. The sample consisted of blood. This sequence was found in a woman younger than 30 with Graves' hyperthyroidism. V usage is TRBV2 and J usage is TRBJ2-2; TRBD1 is a possible D gene (6 bases). The CDR3 protein is CATSIGGGLMNTGELFF. Written as DNA, the CDR3 is TGTGCCACTTCAATAGGGGGTGGCCTAATGAACACCGGGGAGCTGTTTTTT.